Listed below are T cell receptor beta chains from one sample, sequenced in a study of CD8 T cells in ankylosing spondylitis. TCRdb redid the calling of the 5' RACE reads with MiXCR, one entry per CDR3 protein. This table has under 850,000 distinct CDR3 sequences, roughly 20% appearing once. Source material: blood, either unsorted or a sorted T cell fraction (not recorded which). The origin of the receptors is a male donor with ankylosing spondylitis. The CDR3 runs from the conserved cysteine through the conserved F or W. A D gene is named only where the DNA matches it firmly. Expanded clones are given a class, and other clones once, few, many or no size at all.

d_call	clone_size	v_call	j_call	cdr3_nt	cdr3_aa
TRBD2	-	TRBV2	TRBJ2-3	TGTGCCAGCATTTTAACTAGCGGGAAATTTGCAGATACGCAGTATTTT	CASILTSGKFADTQYF
TRBD2	-	TRBV7-9	TRBJ2-7	TGTGCCAGCAGCTCCGAGGCCCAGCGGGGTTCCTACGAGCAGTACTTC	CASSSEAQRGSYEQYF
TRBD1	-	TRBV2	TRBJ2-7	TGTGCCAGCAGTGATAGGTCACAGGGGCGGACCGAGCAGTACTTC	CASSDRSQGRTEQYF
-	-	TRBV11-2	TRBJ2-5	TGTGCCAGCAGCTTAGGGGTCAGCCAACAAGAGACCCAGTACTTC	CASSLGVSQQETQYF
TRBD1	-	TRBV9	TRBJ2-7	TGTGCCAGCAGCCCAGACGACAGGGGGCGTCGGGAGCAGTACTTC	CASSPDDRGRREQYF
-	-	TRBV9	TRBJ2-3	TGTGCCAGCAGCGCGCTCTCGTCCACAGATACGCAGTATTTT	CASSALSSTDTQYF
TRBD1	once	TRBV5-5	TRBJ1-5	TGTGCCAGCAGCTGGAGTCCAGGGGGAAGCCAGCCCCAGCATTTT	CASSWSPGGSQPQHF
-	-	TRBV20-1	TRBJ1-6	TGCAGTGCTAGAGATGGGCAGAGTAATTCACCCCTCCACTTT	CSARDGQSNSPLHF
-	few	TRBV6-1	TRBJ1-3	TGTGCCAGCAGGCCGAGGATGGGAAACACCATATATTTT	CASRPRMGNTIYF
TRBD1	-	TRBV29-1	TRBJ2-4	TGCAGCGTTGAAGCCCAGGGGGCGAACATTCAGTACTTC	CSVEAQGANIQYF
-	few	TRBV5-1	TRBJ2-5	TGCGCCAGCAGCCCGGGACGTACCCAAGAGACCCAGTACTTC	CASSPGRTQETQYF
-	medium-sized	TRBV20-1	TRBJ1-5	TGCAGTGCTAGAGCGGAAGGGAATTTGCCCCAGCATTTT	CSARAEGNLPQHF
TRBD1	-	TRBV28	TRBJ2-5	TGTGCCAGCAGTTTACGAGACAGGGCGGAGACCCAGTACTTC	CASSLRDRAETQYF
TRBD2	-	TRBV9	TRBJ2-7	TGTGCCAGCAGCGTAGGCGGGGGGCTAAGGGACGAGCAGTACTTC	CASSVGGGLRDEQYF